These 13 T cell receptor beta chains share one sample of origin, sequenced in a study of shared clonotypes between healthy human individuals (dated by TCRdb to the early 2020s). Library method: the immunoSEQ multiplex PCR assay. This is the immuneACCESS table as TCRdb keeps it, with only in-frame sequences that have V and J called. A part of the clones is gone; compared with another copy, unresolved V genes explain less than half, and the rest is unexplained. Here the sample has hundreds of thousands of clones; 90% to 98% occur a single time. Of the sample, approximately 0.2% is held by the ten largest clones. CD8 naive samples consisted of CD45RO-negative cells that were positively selected for CCR7, yielding a CD45RA+CCR7+ population without TemRA cells. Sequenced: naive CD8+ T cells sorted from blood. What this sample's cell subset or site label stands for: CD45RA+CCR7+. Receptors were obtained from a young man in good health.

The chain employs TRBV11-2 and TRBJ2-5; D remains ambiguous. V shed 3 bases and J shed 4 bases, with 9 bases lying between them. The CDR3 is 13 amino acids. Germline-derived CDR1 and CDR2 are SGHAT and FQNNGV. The CDR3 spells CASSFEVTETQYF. The CDR3 nucleotides are TGTGCCAGCAGCTTTGAGGTTACAGAGACCCAGTACTTC.

CDR3 nucleotide sequence: TGTGCCAGCAGCTTCCTAGGGGATGAGCAGTTCTTC. It specifies CASSFLGDEQFF. V is TRBV11-2 and J is TRBJ2-1, with TRBD1 as a possible D gene (5 bases). V was trimmed by 3 bases and J by 8 bases, leaving 8 bases between them. CDR1 is SGHAT, CDR2 FQNNGV, per germline. The CDR3 contains 12 residues.

This chain uses TRBV2 with TRBJ2-7, with 11 bases that match TRBD1. V shed 6 bases and J 2 bases; nucleotides not matched to a gene: 9. The germline gives CDR1 SNHLY, CDR2 FYNNEI. There are 16 residues in the CDR3. The CDR3 protein is CASRWWDRGTPYEQYF. Here the CDR3 DNA reads TGTGCCAGCAGATGGTGGGACAGGGGGACTCCCTACGAGCAGTACTTC.

V gene TRBV11-3 combines with J gene TRBJ2-7, with TRBD2 matching over 10 bases. The CDR3 extends over 15 amino acids. Germline V gene lookup returns CDR1 SGHNT and CDR2 YENEEA. V lost 5 bases to trimming and J lost 4 bases; unmatched junction nucleotides: 8. The CDR3 spells CASSVTSGIGYEQYF. The CDR3 nucleotides are TGTGCCAGCAGCGTAACTAGCGGGATCGGTTACGAGCAGTACTTC. The variable domain in full, completed from reference TRBV11-3 and TRBJ2-7, reads EAGVVQSPRYKIIEKKQPVAFWCNPISGHNTLYWYLQNLGQGPELLIRYENEEAVDDSQLPKDRFSAERLKGVDSTLKIQPAELGDSAVYLCASSVTSGIGYEQYFGPGTRLTVT.

This chain connects TRBV19 to TRBJ2-5; weak D call: TRBD1 (5 bases). From germline, CDR1 is LNHDA and CDR2 SQIVND (reference sequence). The ends were cut back, 5 bases at V and 1 base at J, with 14 bases in the middle. This CDR3 has 15 residues. In DNA form, the CDR3 reads TGTGCCAGTAGTCTCTCCAGGGAATCCCAAGAGACCCAGTACTTC. This codes for CASSLSRESQETQYF. Full variable domain (missing parts from reference TRBV19 and TRBJ2-5): DGGITQSPKYLFRKEGQNVTLSCEQNLNHDAMYWYRQDPGQGLRLIYYSQIVNDFQKGDIAEGYSVSREKKESFPLTVTSAQKNPTAFYLCASSLSRESQETQYFGPGTRLLVL.

In DNA, the CDR3 is TGTGCCAGCAGGACACTAGCGGGAGAATATACAGAGACCCAGTACTTC. This translates into CASRTLAGEYTETQYF. The J gene is TRBJ2-5, the V gene TRBV2, with 11 nucleotides matching TRBD2. The CDR3 has 16 amino acids. J was trimmed by 4 bases and V by 6 bases; bases with no gene match: 10. Germline CDR1 is SNHLY and CDR2 is FYNNEI.

V gene TRBV27 combines with J gene TRBJ2-2; D gene uncertain. V lost 2 bases and J 6 bases, leaving 13 bases between the germline ends. Germline assignment: CDR1 MNHEY and CDR2 SMNVEV (reference sequence). The CDR3 consists of 15 residues. CDR3 nucleotides: TGTGCCAGCAGTTTAGGTTCAGTGGTAGCCGGGGAGCTGTTTTTT. Residues: CASSLGSVVAGELFF.

This chain joins TRBV27 and TRBJ2-7, with 10 bases matching TRBD1. This CDR3 is built from 14 residues. V was pared by 8 bases and J by 2 bases, with 6 bases of the junction left unmatched. Germline CDR1 MNHEY, CDR2 SMNVEV (reference sequence). The CDR3 loop is CASQPGTGAYEQYF. The CDR3 region has the DNA TGTGCCAGCCAGCCCGGGACAGGGGCCTACGAGCAGTACTTC.

This rearrangement joins TRBV5-4 to TRBJ2-7; D ambiguous. The CDR3 covers 13 residues. Trimming removed 2 bases from V and 3 bases from J, with 9 bases in between. Germline V CDR1 and CDR2: SGHNT, YYREEE (reference sequence). The CDR3 nucleotides are TGTGCCAGCAGCTTCGGTACGAACTACGAGCAGTACTTC. Protein: CASSFGTNYEQYF. Together with reference TRBV5-4 and TRBJ2-7, the CDR3 gives the full variable domain: ETGVTQSPTHLIKTRGQQVTLRCSSQSGHNTVSWYQQALGQGPQFIFQYYREEENGRGNFPPRFSGLQFPNYSSELNVNALELDDSALYLCASSFGTNYEQYFGPGTRLTVT.

On this clone itself: Other DNA sequences in the sample encode the same CDR3. This chain uses TRBV9 with TRBJ2-2, with D unclear. Germline assignment: CDR1 SGDLS and CDR2 YYNGEE. Trimming took off 2 bases at V and 1 base at J, with 0 bases between the two ends. The CDR3 covers 12 residues. CDR3 in amino acids: CASSVNTGELFF. The CDR3, as DNA: TGTGCCAGCAGCGTGAACACCGGGGAGCTGTTTTTT.

For the CDR3, the DNA is TGTGCCAGCAGAATAGCGGGAGTTAACCTGGGCACAGATACGCAGTATTTT. This gives the protein CASRIAGVNLGTDTQYF. The chain combines TRBV5-4 with TRBJ2-3, with 9 bases matching TRBD2. Germline CDR1 is SGHNT and CDR2 is YYREEE (reference sequence). The V and J ends lost 5 bases and 1 base, in that order; junction bases with no gene match: 11. CDR3 size: 17 residues.

The gene calls are TRBV20-1 and TRBJ2-1, with 8 bases that match TRBD2. Germline V gives CDR1 DFQATT, CDR2 SNEGSKA (reference sequence). J lost 9 bases, V lost 8 bases, and 6 bases had no gene match. This CDR3 is 11 amino acids long. CDR3 amino acids: CSPGTRSEQFF. The CDR3 bases are TGCAGTCCCGGGACTAGAAGTGAGCAGTTCTTC.

The CDR3 nucleotides are TGTGCCAGCAGCACACGGAGCAGGAACAGGGACCTGGCTAAAAACATTCAGTACTTC. Protein: CASSTRSRNRDLAKNIQYF. The V and J genes are TRBV21-1 and TRBJ2-4; the table's D gene call, TRBD1, was not cross checked with the DNA. TRBV21-1 is a pseudogene segment. The CDR3 has 19 amino acids.